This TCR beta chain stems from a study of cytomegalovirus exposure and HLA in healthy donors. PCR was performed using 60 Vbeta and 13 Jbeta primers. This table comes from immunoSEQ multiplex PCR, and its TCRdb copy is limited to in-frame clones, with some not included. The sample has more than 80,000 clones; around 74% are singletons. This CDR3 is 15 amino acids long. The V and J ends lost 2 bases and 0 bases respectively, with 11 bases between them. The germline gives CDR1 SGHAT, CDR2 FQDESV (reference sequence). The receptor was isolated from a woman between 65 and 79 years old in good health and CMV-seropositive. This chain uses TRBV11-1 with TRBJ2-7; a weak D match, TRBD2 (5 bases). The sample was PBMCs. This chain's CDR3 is CASSLQRQTSYEQYF. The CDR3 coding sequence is TGTGCCAGCAGCTTACAGCGGCAGACCTCCTACGAGCAGTACTTC.